What follows are 15 T cell receptor beta chains derived from one specimen sequenced in a study of T cells after yellow fever vaccination. TCRdb redid the calling of the 5' RACE reads with MiXCR, one entry per CDR3 protein. The sample contains hundreds of thousands of distinct CDR3 sequences, 15% to 20% of which appear only once. This specimen consisted of PBMCs, obtained 15 days after the yellow fever booster vaccination. The receptors were sampled from a man aged 25-45 years who received the YFV17D yellow fever vaccine.

The chain is built from TRBV7-2 and TRBJ2-6; D unclear. Germline V lookup: CDR1 SGHTA, CDR2 FQGNSA. Between the trimmed V and J ends, which lost 1 base and 2 bases, there was a span of 9 bases. There are 16 residues in the CDR3. The CDR3 loop reads CASSLVVAAGANVLTF. The CDR3 region has the DNA TGTGCCAGCAGCTTAGTGGTAGCAGCTGGGGCCAACGTCCTGACTTTC.

The chain carries TRBV20-1 and TRBJ2-7; TRBD2 matches 10 bases. The V and J ends lost 1 base and 9 bases, in that order; junction bases with no gene match: 6. Germline assignment: CDR1 DFQATT and CDR2 SNEGSKA (reference sequence). The CDR3 contains 13 residues. The CDR3 sequence is CSARASGRSGQYF. Here the CDR3 DNA reads TGCAGTGCTAGAGCTAGCGGGAGATCGGGGCAGTACTTC.

The V call is TRBV5-1, the J call TRBJ2-5; no clear D. Trimming stripped 4 bases from V and 2 bases from J, with 9 bases between. The CDR3 is made up of 13 amino acids. Germline CDR1 and CDR2: SGHRS and YFSETQ. CDR3 region: CASSVRPQETQYF. CDR3 DNA sequence: TGCGCCAGCAGCGTCAGACCGCAAGAGACCCAGTACTTC.

This clonotype was seen a handful of times. The chain recombines TRBV5-1 with TRBJ2-1, with 11 bases matching TRBD2. V dropped 1 base and J dropped 9; count of bases not matched to a gene: 3. The germline CDR1 and CDR2 sequences are SGHRS and YFSETQ. This CDR3 has 14 residues. The CDR3, as DNA: TGCGCCAGCAGCTTGTTAGCGGGAGGGGGTGAGCAGTTCTTC. Amino acids: CASSLLAGGGEQFF.

This clonotype turned up a few times. The rearrangement links TRBV5-1 to TRBJ2-1; 10 nucleotides align to TRBD2. This CDR3 has 15 amino acids. Germline CDR1 is SGHRS and CDR2 is YFSETQ. Trimming at V came to 4 bases and at J to 5 bases, leaving 6 bases not matched to a gene. The CDR3 reads CASSVGLAQNNEQFF. The CDR3, as DNA: TGCGCCAGCAGCGTGGGACTAGCGCAGAACAATGAGCAGTTCTTC.

This clonotype was picked up a small number of times. V usage is TRBV5-1 and J usage is TRBJ2-2; 11 nucleotides match TRBD2. CDR3 length equals 15 residues. Losses at the gene ends were 3 bases for V and 3 bases for J; bases not matched to a gene: 1. Germline V lookup: CDR1 SGHRS, CDR2 YFSETQ. This chain's CDR3 is CASSYSGRDTGELFF. In DNA, the CDR3 is TGCGCCAGCAGCTATAGCGGGAGGGACACCGGGGAGCTGTTTTTT. Drawing the rest from reference TRBV5-1 and TRBJ2-2, the complete variable domain is KAGVTQTPRYLIKTRGQQVTLSCSPISGHRSVSWYQQTPGQGLQFLFEYFSETQRNKGNFPGRFSGRQFSNSRSEMNVSTLELGDSALYLCASSYSGRDTGELFFGEGSRLTVL.

This clonotype has only a few counts. The chain links TRBV9 to TRBJ2-1, with D possibly being TRBD1 (5 bases). The CDR3 contains 14 residues. Per the germline V gene, CDR1 is SGDLS and CDR2 is YYNGEE. The germline V and J ends were trimmed by 3 bases and 4 bases, with 11 bases remaining between them. CDR3 nucleotides: TGTGCCAGCAGCGCTCACCACAGGTACAATGAGCAGTTCTTC. It is translated as CASSAHHRYNEQFF.

V is TRBV18 and J is TRBJ2-5, with D possibly TRBD1 on 6 matching bases. V dropped 3 bases and J dropped 4 bases, with 9 bases sitting between them. The CDR3 runs 13 residues. Germline V gives CDR1 KGHSH, CDR2 LQKENI. The CDR3 DNA reads as TGTGCCAGCTCACCCTCCAGGGGAGAGACCCAGTACTTC. Its protein product is CASSPSRGETQYF.

This clonotype was detected a few times. V and J are TRBV7-9 and TRBJ1-6; tentative D call: TRBD1 (5 bases). The germline V gene has CDR1 SEHNR and CDR2 FQNEAQ (reference sequence). The CDR3 has 16 amino acids. V was trimmed by 1 base and J by 9 bases, leaving 16 bases between them. The CDR3 coding sequence is TGTGCCAGCAGCTTAGGGCCTCCGGGGGTTGGTTCACCCCTCCACTTT. Amino acids: CASSLGPPGVGSPLHF.

This clonotype has more than one count but fewer than ten. CDR3 in DNA: TGCGCCAGCAGCTTTACAGGGGACACCTCTGGGGCCAACGTCCTGACTTTC. It yields the protein CASSFTGDTSGANVLTF. V and J are TRBV5-1 and TRBJ2-6; 7 bases fit TRBD1. The CDR3 extends over 17 amino acids. Trimming cost V 2 bases and J 0 bases; bases outside gene matches: 5. Germline V CDR1 and CDR2: SGHRS, YFSETQ.

The chain has TRBV4-2 and TRBJ2-2; the D is unclear. The CDR3 covers 15 residues. From germline, CDR1 is LGHNA and CDR2 YNFKEQ. V was trimmed by 8 bases and J by 2 bases, leaving 15 bases between them. The CDR3 bases are TGTGCCAGCTCCCCGCGCGACTCAAACACCGGGGAGCTGTTTTTT. Translation gives CASSPRDSNTGELFF.

The rearrangement links TRBV4-3 to TRBJ1-3, with D unclear. CDR3 length equals 16 residues. The germline V gene has CDR1 LGHNA and CDR2 YSLEER. With 0 bases removed from V and 0 bases from J, the gap between germline ends came to 9 bases. The CDR3 nucleotides read TGCGCCAGCAGCCAAGATAGACGGGGCTCTGGAAACACCATATATTTT. Its translation: CASSQDRRGSGNTIYF.

The CDR3 bases are TGTGCCAGCAGCTTGCCGGGGGCGTCGGCCTACGAGCAGTACTTC. Its protein product is CASSLPGASAYEQYF. The chain links TRBV5-6 to TRBJ2-7; the D call may be TRBD1 or TRBD2 (6 bases each). V dropped 1 base and J dropped 2 bases, with 13 bases sitting between them. CDR3 size: 15 residues. Germline CDR1 reads SGHDT; CDR2 reads YYEEEE. Using reference TRBV5-6 and TRBJ2-7 for the parts outside the CDR3, the full variable domain is DAGVTQSPTHLIKTRGQQVTLRCSPKSGHDTVSWYQQALGQGPQFIFQYYEEEERQRGNFPDRFSGHQFPNYSSELNVNALLLGDSALYLCASSLPGASAYEQYFGPGTRLTVT.

This sequence joins TRBV7-8 and TRBJ2-7, with D perhaps given as TRBD1 or TRBD2 (6 bases each). The V end was cut by 6 bases, the J end by 5 bases, with 23 bases between. This CDR3 spans 16 amino acids. Germline CDR1 is SGHVS and CDR2 is FQNEAQ. The CDR3: CASRPIGGRTRNEQYF. In nucleotides, the CDR3 is TGTGCCAGCAGGCCGATTGGGGGGCGTACCAGGAACGAGCAGTACTTC.

V and J are TRBV3-1 and TRBJ1-1; the D gene is possibly TRBD1 (5 bases). Looked up from germline, CDR1 is LGHDT and CDR2 is YNNKEL (reference sequence). The CDR3 spans 13 residues. Trimming left V 4 bases short and J 9 bases short, with 15 bases between. The CDR3 is CASSPVQGFKAFF. CDR3 nucleotides: TGTGCCAGCAGCCCCGTGCAGGGATTTAAAGCTTTCTTT.